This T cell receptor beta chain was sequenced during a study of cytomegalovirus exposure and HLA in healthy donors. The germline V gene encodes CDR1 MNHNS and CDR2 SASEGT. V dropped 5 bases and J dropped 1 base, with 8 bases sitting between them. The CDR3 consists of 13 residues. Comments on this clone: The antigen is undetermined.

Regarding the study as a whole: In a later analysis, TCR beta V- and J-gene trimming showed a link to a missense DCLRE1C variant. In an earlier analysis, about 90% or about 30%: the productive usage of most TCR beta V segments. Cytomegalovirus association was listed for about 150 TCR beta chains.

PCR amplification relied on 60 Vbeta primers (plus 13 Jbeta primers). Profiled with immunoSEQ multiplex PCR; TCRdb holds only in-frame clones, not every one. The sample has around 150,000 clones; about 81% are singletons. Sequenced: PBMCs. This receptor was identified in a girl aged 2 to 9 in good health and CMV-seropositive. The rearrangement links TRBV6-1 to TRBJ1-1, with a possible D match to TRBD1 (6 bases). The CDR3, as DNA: TGTGCCAGCAGTTCGACAGGGAACACTGAAGCTTTCTTT. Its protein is CASSSTGNTEAFF.